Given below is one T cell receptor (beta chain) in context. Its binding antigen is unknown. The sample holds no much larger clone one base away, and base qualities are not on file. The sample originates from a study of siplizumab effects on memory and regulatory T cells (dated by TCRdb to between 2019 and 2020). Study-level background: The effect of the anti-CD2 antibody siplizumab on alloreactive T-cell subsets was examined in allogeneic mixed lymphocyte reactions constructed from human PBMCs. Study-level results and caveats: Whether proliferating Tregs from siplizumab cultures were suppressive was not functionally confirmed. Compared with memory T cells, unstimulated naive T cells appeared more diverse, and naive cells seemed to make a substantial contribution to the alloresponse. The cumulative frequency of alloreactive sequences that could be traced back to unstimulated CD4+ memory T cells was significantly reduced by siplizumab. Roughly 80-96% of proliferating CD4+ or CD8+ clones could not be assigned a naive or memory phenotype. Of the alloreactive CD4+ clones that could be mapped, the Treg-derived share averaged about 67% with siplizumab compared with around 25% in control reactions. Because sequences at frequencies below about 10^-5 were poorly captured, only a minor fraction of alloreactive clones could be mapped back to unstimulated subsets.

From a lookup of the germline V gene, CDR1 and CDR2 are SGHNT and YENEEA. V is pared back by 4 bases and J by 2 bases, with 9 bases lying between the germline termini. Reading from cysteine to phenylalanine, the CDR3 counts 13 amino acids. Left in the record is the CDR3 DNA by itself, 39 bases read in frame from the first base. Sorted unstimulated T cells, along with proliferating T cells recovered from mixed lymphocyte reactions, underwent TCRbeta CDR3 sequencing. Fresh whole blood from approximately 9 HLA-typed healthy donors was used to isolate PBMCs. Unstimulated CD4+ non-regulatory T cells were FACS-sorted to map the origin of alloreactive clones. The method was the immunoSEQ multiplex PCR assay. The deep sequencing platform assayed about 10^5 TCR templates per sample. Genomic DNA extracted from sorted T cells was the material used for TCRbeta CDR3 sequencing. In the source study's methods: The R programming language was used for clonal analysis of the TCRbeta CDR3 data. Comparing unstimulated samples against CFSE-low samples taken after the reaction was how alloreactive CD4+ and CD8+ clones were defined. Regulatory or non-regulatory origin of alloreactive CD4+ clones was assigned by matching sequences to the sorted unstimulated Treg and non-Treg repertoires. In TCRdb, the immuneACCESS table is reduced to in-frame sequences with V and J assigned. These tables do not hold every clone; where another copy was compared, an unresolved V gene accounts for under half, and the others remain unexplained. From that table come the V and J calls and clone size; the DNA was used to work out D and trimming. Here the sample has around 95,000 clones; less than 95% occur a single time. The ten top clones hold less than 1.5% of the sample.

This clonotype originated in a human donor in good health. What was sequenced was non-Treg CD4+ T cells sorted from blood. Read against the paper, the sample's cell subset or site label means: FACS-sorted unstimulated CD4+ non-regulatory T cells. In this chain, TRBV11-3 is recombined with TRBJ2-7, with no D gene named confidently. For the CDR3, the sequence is CASSSGSTYEQYF. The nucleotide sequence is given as TGTGCCAGCAGCTCAGGAAGTACCTACGAGCAGTACTTC.